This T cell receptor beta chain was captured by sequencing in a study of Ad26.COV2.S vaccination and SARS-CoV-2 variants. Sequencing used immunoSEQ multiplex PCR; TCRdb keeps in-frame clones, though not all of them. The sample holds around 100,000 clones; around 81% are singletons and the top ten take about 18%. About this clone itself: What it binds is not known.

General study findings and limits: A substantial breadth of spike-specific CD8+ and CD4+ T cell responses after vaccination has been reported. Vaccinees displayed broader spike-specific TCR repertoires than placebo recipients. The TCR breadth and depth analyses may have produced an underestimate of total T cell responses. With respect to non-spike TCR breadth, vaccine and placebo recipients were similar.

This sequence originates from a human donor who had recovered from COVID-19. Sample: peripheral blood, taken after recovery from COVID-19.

The CDR3 DNA is TGTGCCACCAGTAATGTGGCGGCGGATACGCAGTATTTT. It specifies CATSNVAADTQYF. The gene calls are TRBV24-1 and TRBJ2-3; D uncertain. The CDR3 runs 13 residues. The V end was cut by 6 bases, the J end by 6 bases, with 12 bases between. Germline V gene lookup returns CDR1 KGHDR and CDR2 SFDVKD.